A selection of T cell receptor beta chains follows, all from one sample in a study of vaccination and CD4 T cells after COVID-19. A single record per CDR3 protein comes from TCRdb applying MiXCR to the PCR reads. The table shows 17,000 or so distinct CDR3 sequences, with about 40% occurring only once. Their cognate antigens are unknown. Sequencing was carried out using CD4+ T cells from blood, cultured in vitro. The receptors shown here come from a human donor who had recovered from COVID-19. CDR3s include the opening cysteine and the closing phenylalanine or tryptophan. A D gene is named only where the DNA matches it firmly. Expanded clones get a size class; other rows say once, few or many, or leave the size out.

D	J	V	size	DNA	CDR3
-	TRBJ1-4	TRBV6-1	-	TGTGCCAGCAGTGAATTCCAGGGGAAGGTAAATGAAAAACTGTTTTTT	CASSEFQGKVNEKLFF
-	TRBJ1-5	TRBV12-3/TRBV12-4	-	TGTGCCAGCAGCAATCCACCAGGGATTCAGCCCCAGCATTTT	CASSNPPGIQPQHF
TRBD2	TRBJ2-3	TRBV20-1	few	TGCAGTGCCCTGGGTGGTAGCGGGGTCACAGATACGCAGTATTTT	CSALGGSGVTDTQYF
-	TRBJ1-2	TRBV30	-	TGTGCCTGGAGTCGGTCGTATGACTACACCTTC	CAWSRSYDYTF
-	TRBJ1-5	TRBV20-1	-	TGCAGTGCTAAGGAGACAGGTCTCAGGCAGCCCCAGCATTTT	CSAKETGLRQPQHF
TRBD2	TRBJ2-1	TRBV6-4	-	TGTGCCAGCAGTTACGGGACTAGCGGGAGAAATGAGCAGTTCTTC	CASSYGTSGRNEQFF
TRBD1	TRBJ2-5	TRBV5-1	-	TGCGCCAGCAGCTTGGGGGGACAGATAGAGACCCAGTACTTC	CASSLGGQIETQYF
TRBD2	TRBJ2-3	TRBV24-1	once	TGTGCCACCAGTGATAAAGTGGGAGGGAACACAAATACGCAGTATTTT	CATSDKVGGNTNTQYF
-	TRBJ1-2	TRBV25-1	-	TGTGCCAGCAGACAGGGTGGGTTGTATGGCTACACCTTC	CASRQGGLYGYTF
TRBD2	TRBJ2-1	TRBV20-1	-	TGCAGTGCCCCGGGACTAGCGGGGCAGGATGAGCAGTTCTTC	CSAPGLAGQDEQFF
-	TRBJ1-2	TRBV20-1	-	TGCAGTGCTAGAGAAAACGAGGCAGGGAACTATGGCTACACCTTC	CSARENEAGNYGYTF
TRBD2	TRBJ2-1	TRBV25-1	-	TGTGCCAGCAGTGAAGTTGTCGGGACTAGCGGGGAAGACTCTTACAATGAGCAGTTCTTC	CASSEVVGTSGEDSYNEQFF
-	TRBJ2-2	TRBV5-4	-	TGTGCCAGCAGCCGTAATTCGGGGGCCGTGGTGACCGGGGAGCTGTTTTTT	CASSRNSGAVVTGELFF
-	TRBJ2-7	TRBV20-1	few	TGCAGTGCTAGAAATAGCCACTCCTACGAGCAGTACTTC	CSARNSHSYEQYF
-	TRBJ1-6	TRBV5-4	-	TGTGCCAGCAGCCCAATGGACACCCTTAATTCACCCCTCCACTTT	CASSPMDTLNSPLHF
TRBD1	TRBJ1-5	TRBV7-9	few	TGTGCCAGCAGCTCCTGGGACAGGGGGATAGGACAGCCCCAGCATTTT	CASSSWDRGIGQPQHF
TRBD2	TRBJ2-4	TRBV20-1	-	TGCAGTGCTACGGGGGCCCTAGCGGGAGCGGTCTTTCAGTACTTC	CSATGALAGAVFQYF
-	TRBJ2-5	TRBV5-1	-	TGCGCCAGCAGCTTGGATCCGATATGGGAGACCCAGTACTTC	CASSLDPIWETQYF
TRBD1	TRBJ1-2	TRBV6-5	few	TGTGCCAGCAGTTCGACAGGGTATGGCTACACCTTC	CASSSTGYGYTF
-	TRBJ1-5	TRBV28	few	TGTGCCAGCAACCCACAGGGACGGCCCCAGCATTTT	CASNPQGRPQHF
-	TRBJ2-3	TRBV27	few	TGTGCCAGCAGTTTCAGAGGACTACCAGATACGCAGTATTTT	CASSFRGLPDTQYF
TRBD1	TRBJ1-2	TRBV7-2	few	TGTGCCAGCAGCCCTACCGGGACAGGCAACTATGGCTACACCTTC	CASSPTGTGNYGYTF
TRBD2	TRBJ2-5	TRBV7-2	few	TGTGCCAGCAGCAAAGGACTAGACCCGATCCAAGAGACCCAGTACTTC	CASSKGLDPIQETQYF
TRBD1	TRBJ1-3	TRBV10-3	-	TGTGCCACTAGACAGGGTCTCTCTGGAAACACCATATATTTT	CATRQGLSGNTIYF
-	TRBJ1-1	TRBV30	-	TGTGCCTGGACCCCCCCCGGGCAGAACACTGAAGCTTTCTTT	CAWTPPGQNTEAFF
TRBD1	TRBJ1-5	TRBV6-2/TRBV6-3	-	TGTGCCAGCAGGCATCGACTGACAGGGAATCAGCCCCAGCATTTT	CASRHRLTGNQPQHF
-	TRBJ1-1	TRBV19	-	TGTGCCAGTAGTAATAACAGGAACACTGAAGCTTTCTTT	CASSNNRNTEAFF
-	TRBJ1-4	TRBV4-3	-	TGCGCCAGCAGCCAAGTTATAGGGACGGGGTATGAAAAACTGTTTTTT	CASSQVIGTGYEKLFF
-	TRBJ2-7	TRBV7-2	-	TGTGCCAGCAGCTTAGGCGGGATTTCCTACGAGCAGTACTTC	CASSLGGISYEQYF
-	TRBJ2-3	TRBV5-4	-	TGTGCCAGCAGCTTCCCTAGCACAGATACGCAGTATTTT	CASSFPSTDTQYF
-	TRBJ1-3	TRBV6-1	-	TGTGCCAGCAGGGACAGCTCTGGAAACACCATATATTTT	CASRDSSGNTIYF
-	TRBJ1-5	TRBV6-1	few	TGTGCCAGCACCGAAGACAGGCTCAATCAGCCCCAGCATTTT	CASTEDRLNQPQHF
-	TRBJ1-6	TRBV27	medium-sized	TGTGCCAGCAGAAGGCGACTGATTAATTCACCCCTCCACTTT	CASRRRLINSPLHF
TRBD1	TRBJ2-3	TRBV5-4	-	TGTGCCAGCAGCTTCCCAGGACAGGGGGCGAGGAAAGATACGCAGTATTTT	CASSFPGQGARKDTQYF
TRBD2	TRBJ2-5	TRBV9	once	TGTGCCAGCAGCGTAGGGAGCGGGACGCAAGAGACCCAGTACTTC	CASSVGSGTQETQYF
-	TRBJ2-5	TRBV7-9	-	TGTGCCAGCAGCTTAAGAGGGGCCCAAGAGACCCAGTACTTC	CASSLRGAQETQYF
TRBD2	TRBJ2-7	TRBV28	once	TGTGCCAGCTACTCAACTGGGGCGGGAGTCTCCGTCTCCTACGAGCAGTACTTC	CASYSTGAGVSVSYEQYF
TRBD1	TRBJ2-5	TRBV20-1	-	TGCAGTGCTATACAGGGGGGCGGGGAGATCCAGTACTTC	CSAIQGGGEIQYF
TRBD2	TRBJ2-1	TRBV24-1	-	TGTGCCACCAGTGAAACTAGCGGGACCCTTTACAATGAGCAGTTCTTC	CATSETSGTLYNEQFF
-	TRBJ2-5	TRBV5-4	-	TGTGCCAGCAGCTTGGGGGGGAGGAGAGAGACCCAGTACTTC	CASSLGGRRETQYF
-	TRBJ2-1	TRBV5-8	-	TGTGCCAGCAGCGTGTTGGGAGGCTCCTACAATGAGCAGTTCTTC	CASSVLGGSYNEQFF
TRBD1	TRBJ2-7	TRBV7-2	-	TGTGCCAGCAGCTTGGGACAGGATAGCTCCTACGAGCAGTACTTC	CASSLGQDSSYEQYF